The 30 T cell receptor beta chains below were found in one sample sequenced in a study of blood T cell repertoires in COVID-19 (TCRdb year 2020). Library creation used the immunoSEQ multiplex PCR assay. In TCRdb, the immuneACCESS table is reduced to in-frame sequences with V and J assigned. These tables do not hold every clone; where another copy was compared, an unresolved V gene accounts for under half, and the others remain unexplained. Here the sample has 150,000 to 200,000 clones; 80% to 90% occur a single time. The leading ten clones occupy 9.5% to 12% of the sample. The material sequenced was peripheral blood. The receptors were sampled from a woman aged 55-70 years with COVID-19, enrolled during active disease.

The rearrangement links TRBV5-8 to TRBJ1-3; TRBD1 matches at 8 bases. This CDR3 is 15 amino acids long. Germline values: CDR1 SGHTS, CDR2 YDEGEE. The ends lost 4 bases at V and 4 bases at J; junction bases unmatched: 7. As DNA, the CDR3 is TGTGCCAGCAGCGCACGGGACAGGTTAGGAAACACCATATATTTT. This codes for CASSARDRLGNTIYF.

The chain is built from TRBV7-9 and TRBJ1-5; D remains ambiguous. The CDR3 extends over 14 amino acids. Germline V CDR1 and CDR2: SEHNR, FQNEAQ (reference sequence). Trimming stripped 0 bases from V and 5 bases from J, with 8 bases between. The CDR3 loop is CASSLAGSDQPQHF. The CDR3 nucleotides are TGTGCCAGCAGCTTAGCAGGCAGCGATCAGCCCCAGCATTTT.

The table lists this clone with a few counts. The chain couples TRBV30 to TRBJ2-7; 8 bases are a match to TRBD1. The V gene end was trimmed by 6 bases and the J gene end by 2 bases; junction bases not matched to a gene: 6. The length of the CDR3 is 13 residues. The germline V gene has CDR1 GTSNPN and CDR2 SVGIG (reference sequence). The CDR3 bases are TGTGCCTGCCCCGGGACAGGAGCCTACGAGCAGTACTTC. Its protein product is CACPGTGAYEQYF.

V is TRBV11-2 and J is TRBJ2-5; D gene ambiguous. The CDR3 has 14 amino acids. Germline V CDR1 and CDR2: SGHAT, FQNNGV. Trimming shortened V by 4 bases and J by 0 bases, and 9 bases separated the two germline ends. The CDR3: CASSSLGHQETQYF. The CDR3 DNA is TGTGCCAGCAGCTCCCTGGGCCACCAAGAGACCCAGTACTTC.

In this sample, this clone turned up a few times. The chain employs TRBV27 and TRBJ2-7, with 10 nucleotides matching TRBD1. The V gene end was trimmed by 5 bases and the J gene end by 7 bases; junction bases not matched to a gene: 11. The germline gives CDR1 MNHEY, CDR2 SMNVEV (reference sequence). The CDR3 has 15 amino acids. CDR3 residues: CASSNRDRGYGEQYF. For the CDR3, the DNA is TGTGCCAGCAGTAACCGGGACAGGGGTTATGGGGAGCAGTACTTC.

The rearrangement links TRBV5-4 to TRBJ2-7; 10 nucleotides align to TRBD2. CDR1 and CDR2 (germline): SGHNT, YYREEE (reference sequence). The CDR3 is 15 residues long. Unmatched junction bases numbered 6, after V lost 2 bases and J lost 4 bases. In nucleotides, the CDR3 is TGTGCCAGCAGCTTACAGCGGGGGGGAGAATACGAGCAGTACTTC. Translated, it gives CASSLQRGGEYEQYF.

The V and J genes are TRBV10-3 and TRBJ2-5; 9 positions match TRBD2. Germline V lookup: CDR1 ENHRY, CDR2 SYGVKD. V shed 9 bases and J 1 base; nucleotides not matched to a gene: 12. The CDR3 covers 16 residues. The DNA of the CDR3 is TGTGCCATAGGGGGCAGCGGGAGGATCCCCCAAGAGACCCAGTACTTC. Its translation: CAIGGSGRIPQETQYF.

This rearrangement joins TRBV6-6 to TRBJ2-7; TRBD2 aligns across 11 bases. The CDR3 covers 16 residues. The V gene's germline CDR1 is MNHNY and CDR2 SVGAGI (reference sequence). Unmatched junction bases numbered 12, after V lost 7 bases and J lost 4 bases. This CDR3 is CASNPAGTSGDYEQYF. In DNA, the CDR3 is TGTGCCAGCAACCCAGCCGGGACTAGCGGAGATTACGAGCAGTACTTC.

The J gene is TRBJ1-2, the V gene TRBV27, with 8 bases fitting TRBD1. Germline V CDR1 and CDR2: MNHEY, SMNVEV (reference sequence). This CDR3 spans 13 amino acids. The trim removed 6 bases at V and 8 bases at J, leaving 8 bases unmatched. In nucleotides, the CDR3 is TGTGCCAGCAGGATGGGACAGGCACTCGGCTACACCTTC. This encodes CASRMGQALGYTF.

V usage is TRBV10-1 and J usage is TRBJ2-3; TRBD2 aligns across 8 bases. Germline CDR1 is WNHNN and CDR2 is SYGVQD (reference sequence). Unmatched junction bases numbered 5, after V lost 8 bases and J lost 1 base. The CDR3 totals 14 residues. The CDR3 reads CASCWREGTDTQYF. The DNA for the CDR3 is TGCGCCAGCTGCTGGCGGGAGGGCACAGATACGCAGTATTTT.

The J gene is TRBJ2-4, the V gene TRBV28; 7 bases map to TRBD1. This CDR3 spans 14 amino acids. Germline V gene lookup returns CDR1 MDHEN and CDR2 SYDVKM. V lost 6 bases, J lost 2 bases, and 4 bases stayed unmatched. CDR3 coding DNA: TGTGCCAGCAGCTTACAGGGGACCAAAAACATTCAGTACTTC. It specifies CASSLQGTKNIQYF.

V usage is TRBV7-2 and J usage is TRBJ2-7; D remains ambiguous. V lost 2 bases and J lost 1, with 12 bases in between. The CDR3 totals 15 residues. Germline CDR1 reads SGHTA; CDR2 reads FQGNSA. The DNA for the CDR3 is TGTGCCAGCAGCTTAATGGGCAGGCTTTCCTACGAGCAGTACTTC. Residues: CASSLMGRLSYEQYF.

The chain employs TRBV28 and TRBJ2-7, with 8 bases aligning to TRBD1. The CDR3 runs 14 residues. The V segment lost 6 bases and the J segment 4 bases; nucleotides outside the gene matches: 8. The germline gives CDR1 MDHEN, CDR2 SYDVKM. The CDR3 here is CASRPPGQVYEQYF. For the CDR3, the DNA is TGTGCCAGCAGGCCCCCGGGACAGGTTTACGAGCAGTACTTC. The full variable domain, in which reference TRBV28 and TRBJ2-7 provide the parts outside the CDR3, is DVKVTQSSRYLVKRTGEKVFLECVQDMDHENMFWYRQDPGLGLRLIYFSYDVKMKEKGDIPEGYSVSREKKERFSLILESASTNQTSMYLCASRPPGQVYEQYFGPGTRLTVT.

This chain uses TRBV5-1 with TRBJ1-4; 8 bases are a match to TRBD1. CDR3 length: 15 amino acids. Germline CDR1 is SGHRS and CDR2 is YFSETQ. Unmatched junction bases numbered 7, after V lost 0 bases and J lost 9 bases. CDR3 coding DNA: TGCGCCAGCAGCTTGGAACCCCGGGACAGGCAAAAACTGTTTTTT. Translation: CASSLEPRDRQKLFF.

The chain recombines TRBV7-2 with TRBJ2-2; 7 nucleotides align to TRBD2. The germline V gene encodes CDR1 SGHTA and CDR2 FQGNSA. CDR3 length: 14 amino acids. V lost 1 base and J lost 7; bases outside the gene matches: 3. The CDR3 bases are TGTGCCAGCAGCTTAGGCGGGAGTCTCGGGGAGCTGTTTTTT. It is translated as CASSLGGSLGELFF. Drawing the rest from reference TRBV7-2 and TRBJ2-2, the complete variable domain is GAGVSQSPSNKVTEKGKDVELRCDPISGHTALYWYRQSLGQGLEFLIYFQGNSAPDKSGLPSDRFSAERTGGSVSTLTIQRTQQEDSAVYLCASSLGGSLGELFFGEGSRLTVL.

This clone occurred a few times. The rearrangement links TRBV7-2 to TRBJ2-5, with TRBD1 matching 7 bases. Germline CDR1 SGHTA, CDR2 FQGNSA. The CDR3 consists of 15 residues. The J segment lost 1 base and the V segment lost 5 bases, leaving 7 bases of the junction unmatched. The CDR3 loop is CASSRQTGVQETQYF. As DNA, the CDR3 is TGTGCCAGCAGCCGGCAAACAGGGGTCCAAGAGACCCAGTACTTC.

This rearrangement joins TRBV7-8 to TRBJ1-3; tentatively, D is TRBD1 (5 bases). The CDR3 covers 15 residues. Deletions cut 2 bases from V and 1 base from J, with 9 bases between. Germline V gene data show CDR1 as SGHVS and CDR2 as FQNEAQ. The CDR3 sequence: CASSLQGTSGNTIYF. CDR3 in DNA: TGTGCCAGCAGCTTACAGGGAACTTCTGGAAACACCATATATTTT.

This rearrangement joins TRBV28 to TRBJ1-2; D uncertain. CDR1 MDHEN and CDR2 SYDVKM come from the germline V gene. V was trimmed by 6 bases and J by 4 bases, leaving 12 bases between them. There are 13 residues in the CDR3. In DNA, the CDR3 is TGTGCCAGCAGCACTGCGGGAGCCTATGGCTACACCTTC. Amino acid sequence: CASSTAGAYGYTF.

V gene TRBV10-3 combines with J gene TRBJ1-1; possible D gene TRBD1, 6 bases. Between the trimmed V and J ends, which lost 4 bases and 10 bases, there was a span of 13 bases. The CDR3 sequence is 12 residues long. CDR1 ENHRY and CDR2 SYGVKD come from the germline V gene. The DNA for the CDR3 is TGTGCCATCAGTGGGCCGACAGGAACAGCTTTCTTT. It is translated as CAISGPTGTAFF.

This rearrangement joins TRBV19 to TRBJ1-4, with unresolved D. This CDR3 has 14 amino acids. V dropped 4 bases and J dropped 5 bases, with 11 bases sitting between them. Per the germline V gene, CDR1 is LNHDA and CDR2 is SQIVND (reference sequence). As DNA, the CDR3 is TGTGCCAGTAGTACTCCGGGGTCGAATGAAAAACTGTTTTTT. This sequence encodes CASSTPGSNEKLFF.

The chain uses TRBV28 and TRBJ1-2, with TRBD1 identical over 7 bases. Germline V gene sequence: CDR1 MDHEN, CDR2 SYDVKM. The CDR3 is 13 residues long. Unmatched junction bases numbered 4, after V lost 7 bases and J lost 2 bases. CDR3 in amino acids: CASTWGQNYGYTF. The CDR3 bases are TGTGCCAGCACCTGGGGACAGAACTATGGCTACACCTTC.

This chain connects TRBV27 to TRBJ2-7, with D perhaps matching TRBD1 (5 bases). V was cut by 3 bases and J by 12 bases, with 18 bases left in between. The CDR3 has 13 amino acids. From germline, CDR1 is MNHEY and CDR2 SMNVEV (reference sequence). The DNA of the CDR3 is TGTGCCAGCAGTTTCGGCGACAGATCCAACCCGTACTTC. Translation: CASSFGDRSNPYF.

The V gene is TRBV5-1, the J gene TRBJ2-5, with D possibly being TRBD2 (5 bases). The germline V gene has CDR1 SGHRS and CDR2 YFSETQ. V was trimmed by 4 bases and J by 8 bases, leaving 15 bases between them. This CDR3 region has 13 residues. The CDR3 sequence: CASSNDWAGTQYF. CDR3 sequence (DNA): TGCGCCAGCAGCAATGATTGGGCGGGCACCCAGTACTTC.

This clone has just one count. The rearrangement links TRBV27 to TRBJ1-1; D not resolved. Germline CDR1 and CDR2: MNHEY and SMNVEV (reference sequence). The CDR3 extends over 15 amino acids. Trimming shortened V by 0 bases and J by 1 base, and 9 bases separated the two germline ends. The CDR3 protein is CASSLSKTKNTEAFF. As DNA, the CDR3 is TGTGCCAGCAGTTTATCGAAGACAAAGAACACTGAAGCTTTCTTT.

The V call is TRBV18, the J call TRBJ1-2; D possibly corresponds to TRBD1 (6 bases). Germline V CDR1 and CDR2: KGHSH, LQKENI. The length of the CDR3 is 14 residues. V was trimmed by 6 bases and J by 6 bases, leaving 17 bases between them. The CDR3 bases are TGTGCCAGCTCTCACCAAGGGGGAGGGAATGGCTACACCTTC. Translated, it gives CASSHQGGGNGYTF. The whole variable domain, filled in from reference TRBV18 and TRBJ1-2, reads NAGVMQNPRHLVRRRGQEARLRCSPMKGHSHVYWYRQLPEEGLKFMVYLQKENIIDESGMPKERFSAEFPKEGPSILRIQQVVRGDSAAYFCASSHQGGGNGYTFGSGTRLTVV.

The CDR3 is CASSPTTSGTNEQFF. The CDR3 nucleotides read TGCGCCAGCAGCCCCACGACTAGCGGGACCAATGAGCAGTTCTTC. The chain links TRBV5-1 to TRBJ2-1, with 11 bases matching TRBD2. The CDR3 is made up of 15 amino acids. V shed 4 bases, J shed 6 bases, and the junction held 6 bases outside the gene matches. In germline, CDR1 is SGHRS, CDR2 YFSETQ.

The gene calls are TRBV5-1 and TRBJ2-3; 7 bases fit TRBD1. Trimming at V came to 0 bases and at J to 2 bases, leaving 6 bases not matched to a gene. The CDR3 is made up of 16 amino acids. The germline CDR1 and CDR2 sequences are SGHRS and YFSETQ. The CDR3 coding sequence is TGCGCCAGCAGCTTGGTAGGGACAGAGAACACAGATACGCAGTATTTT. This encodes CASSLVGTENTDTQYF.

CDR3 region: CASSYRLKNTEAFF. In DNA, the CDR3 is TGTGCCAGCAGCTACCGACTGAAGAACACTGAAGCTTTCTTT. The chain combines TRBV5-4 with TRBJ1-1; no clear D gene. The CDR3 sequence is 14 residues long. Germline CDR1 and CDR2: SGHNT and YYREEE (reference sequence). Trimming shortened V by 3 bases and J by 1 base, and 10 bases separated the two germline ends.

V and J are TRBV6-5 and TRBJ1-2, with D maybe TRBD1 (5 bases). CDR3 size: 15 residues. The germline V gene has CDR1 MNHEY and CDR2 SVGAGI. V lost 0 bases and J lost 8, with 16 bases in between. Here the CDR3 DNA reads TGTGCCAGCAGTTACTCTCTGCGGGGGAGATACGGCTACACCTTC. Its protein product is CASSYSLRGRYGYTF.

The CDR3 loop is CASSLGLADSTDTQYF. As DNA, the CDR3 is TGCGCCAGCAGCCTCGGACTAGCGGATAGCACAGATACGCAGTATTTT. The chain has TRBV4-3 and TRBJ2-3; 10 bases map to TRBD2. Germline trimming cut 4 bases from V and 0 bases from J; bases unmatched to any gene: 4. The germline CDR1 and CDR2 sequences are LGHNA and YSLEER. This CDR3 is 16 amino acids long.